These 14 T cell receptor beta chains originate from one sample sequenced in a study of vaccination and CD4 T cells after COVID-19 (dated by TCRdb to between 2021 and 2022). The library was generated by PCR. Sequencing took place on an Illumina iSeq 100. TCR sequencing of DNA from cultured CD4+ T cells used the Oncomine TCR Beta short-read assay at the Johns Hopkins FTIC core. TCRdb took the public reads, trimmed them with fastp at Q25, ran MiXCR for clone calling and kept in-frame beta chains. CDR3 protein duplicates are merged, each entry listing the most common genes and DNA. The sample table holds approximately 9,900 distinct CDR3 sequences, of which about 47% were seen once. Roughly two fifths of the sample is held by the ten biggest clonotypes. This sample's treatment or condition label indicates: 10-day PBMC culture with coronavirus spike peptide pools or control peptides (ViraFEST assay). Their antigen targets remain unknown.

What was sequenced was CD4+ T cells from blood, cultured in vitro. Receptors originate from a human donor who had recovered from COVID-19.

The chain has TRBV2 and TRBJ2-5, with TRBD1 matching 11 bases. The CDR3 sequence is 15 residues long. Losses at the gene ends were 5 bases for V and 4 bases for J; bases not matched to a gene: 6. Looked up from germline, CDR1 is SNHLY and CDR2 is FYNNEI. The chain's CDR3 is CASSTGTGGRETQYF. The CDR3 DNA follows: TGTGCCAGCAGTACCGGGACAGGGGGGAGAGAGACCCAGTACTTC.

This rearrangement joins TRBV12-3 or TRBV12-4 to TRBJ1-1; weak D call: TRBD1 (5 bases). The CDR3 is 14 residues long. Trimming stripped 3 bases from V and 0 bases from J, with 8 bases between. The CDR3 region has the DNA TGTGCCAGCAGTTTCGGGGGGTTGAACACTGAAGCTTTCTTT. It translates to CASSFGGLNTEAFF.

The chain employs TRBV5-1 and TRBJ2-3, with D possibly being TRBD2 (6 bases). The CDR3 covers 16 residues. The germline CDR1 and CDR2 sequences are SGHRS and YFSETQ. V shed 0 bases and J shed 1 base, with 12 bases lying between them. CDR3: CASSLAGGPGTDTQYF. CDR3 nucleotide sequence: TGCGCCAGCAGCTTGGCCGGGGGACCTGGCACAGATACGCAGTATTTT. The complete variable domain, with remaining parts taken from reference TRBV5-1 and TRBJ2-3, reads KAGVTQTPRYLIKTRGQQVTLSCSPISGHRSVSWYQQTPGQGLQFLFEYFSETQRNKGNFPGRFSGRQFSNSRSEMNVSTLELGDSALYLCASSLAGGPGTDTQYFGPGTRLTVL.

The chain joins TRBV12-5 to TRBJ2-5; TRBD1 matches 7 bases. With V trimmed by 5 bases and J by 4 bases, 7 bases remained unmatched. Germline CDR1 and CDR2: LGHNT and FRNRAP. This CDR3 has 14 residues. The CDR3 protein is CASGVGQLGETQYF. CDR3 coding DNA: TGTGCTAGTGGTGTGGGACAGTTGGGAGAGACCCAGTACTTC.

The chain recombines TRBV20-1 with TRBJ1-4; no firm D call. CDR3 length equals 14 residues. Germline CDR1 is DFQATT and CDR2 is SNEGSKA (reference sequence). The V and J ends lost 0 bases and 4 bases respectively, with 9 bases between them. The CDR3 protein is CSARDYRHNEKLFF. CDR3 DNA sequence: TGCAGTGCTAGAGATTACAGACATAATGAAAAACTGTTTTTT.

This clonotype has more than one count but fewer than ten. The rearrangement joins TRBV6-2 or TRBV6-3 to TRBJ1-5; tentative D call: TRBD1 (6 bases). Germline assignment: CDR1 MNHEY and CDR2 SVGEGT. CDR3 size: 19 residues. The V end lost 4 bases, the J end lost 2 bases, and 24 bases lay between the germline ends. CDR3 loop: CASSWDPIGGPWGNQPQHF. As DNA, the CDR3 is TGTGCCAGCAGTTGGGACCCCATCGGGGGCCCTTGGGGCAATCAGCCCCAGCATTTT.

This clonotype was seen more than once but under ten times. V is TRBV3-1 and J is TRBJ2-5; 7 nucleotides agree with TRBD2. The CDR3 has 14 residues. CDR1 and CDR2 from the germline V gene are LGHDT and YNNKEL (reference sequence). The V segment lost 6 bases and the J segment 4 bases; nucleotides outside the gene matches: 8. Here the CDR3 reads CASSPFGGGETQYF. The CDR3 DNA sequence: TGTGCCAGCAGTCCCTTTGGGGGGGGAGAGACCCAGTACTTC.

The rearrangement joins TRBV11-3 to TRBJ2-1, with D possibly being TRBD1 (7 bases). Trimming pared 3 bases from V and 6 bases from J, leaving 24 bases between. CDR1 and CDR2 from the germline V gene are SGHNT and YENEEA. The CDR3 length is 18 residues. CDR3 amino acids: CASSFPAGGRGIINEQFF. The CDR3 nucleotides read TGTGCCAGCAGCTTCCCGGCCGGGGGCAGGGGGATAATCAATGAGCAGTTCTTC.

This clonotype occurred a few times. The chain is built from TRBV6-1 and TRBJ2-1; 10 bases are shared with TRBD1. V gave up 7 bases and J gave up 6 bases; unmatched junction bases: 9. Germline V lookup: CDR1 MNHNS, CDR2 SASEGT. This CDR3 is built from 15 residues. Written as DNA, the CDR3 is TGTGCCAGCACCTTCAAGGGGACAGGGGCCAATGAGCAGTTCTTC. Protein sequence: CASTFKGTGANEQFF.

This clonotype has more than one count but fewer than ten. The DNA for the CDR3 is TGCGCCAGCAGCTTGGTCTCGGGGGGAGAAGCTTTCTTT. Translation: CASSLVSGGEAFF. The chain employs TRBV5-1 and TRBJ1-1; D is possibly TRBD1 (5 bases). The CDR3 totals 13 residues. CDR1 and CDR2 (germline): SGHRS, YFSETQ. V lost 0 bases to trimming and J lost 8 bases, with 11 bases between them.

This rearrangement joins TRBV6-1 to TRBJ2-3, with 9 nucleotides matching TRBD1. The CDR3 has 19 amino acids. Germline-derived CDR1 and CDR2 are MNHNS and SASEGT. Germline trimming cut 5 bases from V and 0 bases from J; bases unmatched to any gene: 15. The CDR3 coding sequence is TGTGCCAGCAGTACCCCCGGACAGGGGACACGTTATAGCACAGATACGCAGTATTTT. This translates into CASSTPGQGTRYSTDTQYF.

This clonotype was seen only once. The chain joins TRBV20-1 to TRBJ2-5; TRBD2 aligns across 8 bases. Germline V gene sequence: CDR1 DFQATT, CDR2 SNEGSKA (reference sequence). The CDR3 covers 17 residues. J gave up 5 bases and V 7 bases, and 21 bases lay outside the gene matches. In DNA form, the CDR3 reads TGCAGTGGTGGTCTAGCGGGTAGGGCGACGGTTAGGGAGACCCAGTACTTC. This translates into CSGGLAGRATVRETQYF.

The rearrangement links TRBV7-2 to TRBJ1-5, with D uncertain. Germline values: CDR1 SGHTA, CDR2 FQGNSA. The CDR3 totals 14 residues. V lost 5 bases and J lost 1, with 9 bases in between. Here the CDR3 reads CASSAQISNQPQHF. Here the CDR3 DNA reads TGTGCCAGCAGCGCTCAGATCAGCAATCAGCCCCAGCATTTT.

This clonotype appeared a few times. The chain has TRBV12-3 or TRBV12-4 and TRBJ1-5; perhaps TRBD1 as D (5 bases). Trimming left V 3 bases short and J 1 base short, with 10 bases between. The CDR3 length is 15 residues. CDR3 sequence (DNA): TGTGCCAGCAGTTTTGGGGGATCGAGCAATCAGCCCCAGCATTTT. Protein: CASSFGGSSNQPQHF.